This T cell receptor (beta chain) was recorded in a study of cytomegalovirus exposure and HLA in healthy donors. There are 13 residues in the CDR3. V was trimmed by 0 bases and J by 9 bases, leaving 9 bases between them. CDR1 is LGHNA and CDR2 is YSLEER in the germline V gene. Study-wide findings and caveats: Exclusion as indistinguishable affected some V segments, including TRBV6-2 and TRBV6-3. A later analysis linked a missense DCLRE1C variant to TCR beta V- and J-gene trimming. Later examination showed HLA-associated TCR beta chains had greater clonal expansion than equally common others.

A word on this clone: What it recognizes is unknown.

With 60 Vbeta and 13 Jbeta primers, the PCR was carried out. Only in-frame clones appear in the TCRdb table, and some are missing; sequencing was by immunoSEQ multiplex PCR. The sample includes about 51,000 clones. The TCR sequence derives from a female donor in good health and CMV-seronegative. This chain connects TRBV4-3 to TRBJ2-1; possibly TRBD2 for D (6 bases). The sample was PBMCs. The CDR3 DNA follows: TGCGCCAGCAGCCAAGATGGGGGGACTGAGCAGTTCTTC. This codes for CASSQDGGTEQFF.